This is a list of T cell receptor beta chains from one sample in a study of siplizumab effects on memory and regulatory T cells. Data came from immunoSEQ multiplex PCR; TCRdb stores just in-frame clones and leaves some out. The sample records more than 60,000 clones, around 96% being singletons. The specimen sequenced was naive CD8+ T cells sorted from blood. These receptor sequences come from a human donor in good health. CDR3s include the opening cysteine and the closing phenylalanine or tryptophan. The D gene is left open where the match is weak. Size is omitted from some rows. Given values are once, few, many or a class for expanded clones.

TRBV27	.	.	TRBJ2-1	TGTGCCAGCAGTCCGAATACGAATGAGCAGTTCTTC	CASSPNTNEQFF
TRBV4-1	.	.	TRBJ1-1	TGCGCCAGCAGCCAGGGTGCGGAAGCTTTCTTT	CASSQGAEAFF
TRBV27	TRBD2	few	TRBJ2-1	TGTGCCAGCAGTTACGGGGGGGACGGGAGCAATGAGCAGTTCTTC	CASSYGGDGSNEQFF
TRBV7-6	TRBD2	.	TRBJ2-5	TGTGCCAGCAGCTACCTAGCGGGGTCCCAAGAGACCCAGTACTTC	CASSYLAGSQETQYF
TRBV5-4	.	.	TRBJ1-1	TGTGCCAGCAGCTTGACCGAGAACACTGAAGCTTTCTTT	CASSLTENTEAFF
TRBV5-6	TRBD1	.	TRBJ2-1	TGTGCCAGCAGCACGGGACAGGGCAATGAGCAGTTCTTC	CASSTGQGNEQFF
TRBV25-1	.	.	TRBJ2-1	TGTGCCAGCAGTGAAGGGGAGGGGGCAGGGGATGAGCAGTTCTTC	CASSEGEGAGDEQFF
TRBV11-2	.	once	TRBJ2-3	TGTGCCAGCAGCTTAGGGGGGGATACGCAGTATTTT	CASSLGGDTQYF
TRBV4-1	.	.	TRBJ2-1	TGCGCCAGCAGCCAAGTTGCGGGGGCAATTTTGAATGAGCAGTTCTTC	CASSQVAGAILNEQFF
TRBV7-2	.	.	TRBJ1-2	TGTGCCAGCAGCGACAACAGCTATGGCTACACCTTC	CASSDNSYGYTF
TRBV5-6	.	.	TRBJ2-5	TGTGCCAGCAGCTTGCTTAGACAGATCCAAGAGACCCAGTACTTC	CASSLLRQIQETQYF
TRBV7-9	.	.	TRBJ1-6	TGTGCCAGCAGCTTATTAGGGGCTACTTCACCCCTCCACTTT	CASSLLGATSPLHF
TRBV11-2	.	.	TRBJ2-2	TGTGCCAGCAGCTTAGATCTGGATAACACCGGGGAGCTGTTTTTT	CASSLDLDNTGELFF
TRBV14	.	.	TRBJ1-3	TGTGCCAGCAGCCAAGCCATGGGCCCCTGGTCTGGAAACACCATATATTTT	CASSQAMGPWSGNTIYF
TRBV27	TRBD1	.	TRBJ1-2	TGTGCCAGCAGTCTTCGGACAGGGGGTCCCTACACCTTC	CASSLRTGGPYTF
TRBV30	.	.	TRBJ2-7	TGTGCCTGGAGTCTGGACGTCTCCTACGAACAGTACTTC	CAWSLDVSYEQYF
TRBV10-3	TRBD1	.	TRBJ1-1	TGTGCCATCAGTGAGCCCGGGACAGGGGGCACTGAAGCTTTCTTT	CAISEPGTGGTEAFF
TRBV4-3	.	.	TRBJ2-7	TGCGCCAGCAGCCTTATTCCAGGCTCCTACGAGCAGTACTTC	CASSLIPGSYEQYF